This is a list of T cell receptor beta chains from one sample in a study of cytomegalovirus exposure and HLA in healthy donors. The protocol was immunoSEQ multiplex PCR, while the TCRdb copy is restricted to in-frame clones and leaves out a portion. This table has roughly 150,000 clones, about 85% appearing once. The sample was PBMCs. Receptor source: a young woman in good health and CMV-seronegative. CDR3s include the opening cysteine and the closing phenylalanine or tryptophan. D genes are given only for firm matches. Size values are once, few and many counts, or a class for expanded clones, and some rows have none.

j_call d_call v_call clone_size cdr3_aa cdr3_nt
TRBJ2-1 TRBD1 TRBV4-3 NA CASSLDRVNDEQFF TGCGCCAGCAGCCTGGACAGGGTCAATGATGAGCAGTTCTTC
TRBJ2-6 TRBD1 TRBV7-9 NA CASSGTGGPGANVLTF TGTGCCAGCAGCGGAACAGGGGGCCCCGGGGCCAACGTCCTGACTTTC
TRBJ2-7 TRBD1 TRBV28 NA CASSLSGTGGAKQYF TGTGCCAGCAGTCTATCCGGGACAGGGGGCGCGAAGCAGTACTTC
TRBJ2-7 NA TRBV28 NA CASSPPVQSYEQYF TGTGCCAGCAGTCCCCCGGTACAGTCCTACGAGCAGTACTTC
TRBJ2-1 NA TRBV20-1 NA CSAGHRDEQFF TGCAGTGCGGGACACAGGGATGAGCAGTTCTTC
TRBJ2-1 NA TRBV10-3 NA CAASSPDYLGNEQFF TGTGCCGCCTCATCCCCGGACTACTTGGGGAATGAGCAGTTCTTC
TRBJ2-7 TRBD1 TRBV7-3 NA CASSLGQGGTYEQYF TGTGCCAGCAGCTTAGGACAGGGTGGGACCTACGAGCAGTACTTC
TRBJ2-1 NA TRBV27 NA CASSFGGVHNEQFF TGTGCCAGCAGTTTCGGCGGGGTCCACAATGAGCAGTTCTTC
TRBJ2-7 TRBD1 TRBV6-5 NA CASSSGQGLYEQYF TGTGCCAGCTCCTCGGGACAGGGACTCTACGAGCAGTACTTC
TRBJ2-3 NA TRBV5-4 once CASSLGGFTDTQYF TGTGCCAGCAGCTTGGGCGGTTTCACAGATACGCAGTATTTT
TRBJ2-2 TRBD2 TRBV30 NA CAWGGDPAGAHTGELFF TGTGCCTGGGGGGGAGACCCAGCGGGGGCCCACACCGGGGAGCTGTTTTTT
TRBJ2-1 TRBD2 TRBV6-5 NA CASSYGRGGYDEQFF TGTGCCAGCAGTTACGGGCGGGGGGGTTACGATGAGCAGTTCTTC
TRBJ2-3 TRBD2 TRBV7-9 NA CASSLAILAGGSGTQYF TGTGCCAGCAGCTTAGCGATCCTAGCGGGAGGGTCGGGAACGCAGTATTTT
TRBJ2-7 NA TRBV4-2 NA CASSQWTTSGAGAEEQYF TGTGCCAGCAGCCAATGGACAACCTCGGGGGCGGGAGCAGAAGAGCAGTACTTC
TRBJ1-5 NA TRBV7-2 once CASSLARLPLGFKPQHF TGTGCCAGCAGCTTAGCAAGGTTGCCCCTCGGGTTTAAGCCCCAGCATTTT
TRBJ2-1 TRBD2 TRBV6-1 NA CASGILAGGPGEQFF TGTGCCAGCGGGATCCTAGCGGGAGGGCCCGGTGAGCAGTTCTTC
TRBJ2-5 NA TRBV5-1 NA CASSLGWETLQETQYF TGCGCCAGCAGCTTGGGGTGGGAGACCCTCCAAGAGACCCAGTACTTC
TRBJ2-7 TRBD2 TRBV23-1 few CASSRARGGHYEQYF TGCGCCAGCAGTCGAGCCCGCGGGGGGCACTACGAGCAGTACTTC
TRBJ2-7 TRBD2 TRBV4-3 NA CASSLGLAGLYELYF TGCGCCAGCAGCCTCGGACTAGCGGGCCTATACGAGCTGTACTTC
TRBJ2-5 TRBD2 TRBV15 NA CATSPTRGGVETQYF TGTGCCACCAGCCCGACCCGGGGGGGGGTGGAGACCCAGTACTTC
TRBJ1-2 NA TRBV9 NA CASSPYGASGYTF TGTGCCAGCAGCCCTTATGGGGCATCCGGCTACACCTTC
TRBJ1-5 NA TRBV18 NA CASSPGEYQPQHF TGTGCCAGCTCACCAGGGGAGTATCAGCCCCAGCATTTT
TRBJ2-5 NA TRBV9 once CASSESGHLETQYF TGTGCCAGCAGCGAGAGTGGACATTTAGAGACCCAGTACTTC
TRBJ2-2 TRBD1 TRBV28 NA CASNEAGQGSGELFF TGTGCCAGCAATGAGGCGGGACAGGGGTCCGGGGAGCTGTTTTTT
TRBJ2-7 TRBD2 TRBV28 NA CASRTSGSSYEQYF TGTGCCAGCAGAACTAGCGGGAGCTCCTACGAGCAGTACTTC
TRBJ2-7 TRBD1 TRBV18 NA CASSHGTGGGEQYF TGTGCCAGCTCACACGGGACAGGGGGCGGCGAGCAGTACTTC
TRBJ2-7 TRBD2 TRBV27 NA CASIAGGTYEQYF TGTGCCAGTATAGCGGGAGGTACCTACGAGCAGTACTTC
TRBJ1-4 NA TRBV7-2 NA CASSQRGGNEKLFF TGTGCCAGCAGCCAGCGAGGGGGAAATGAAAAACTGTTTTTT
TRBJ2-1 TRBD1 TRBV4-3 NA CASSQDWGTALVNEQFF TGCGCCAGCAGCCAAGATTGGGGGACAGCGTTAGTAAATGAGCAGTTCTTC
TRBJ2-6 NA TRBV6-6 NA CASSYRGAGANVLTF TGTGCCAGCAGTTACCGTGGAGCAGGGGCCAACGTCCTGACTTTC
TRBJ2-1 NA TRBV11-1 NA CASSLGGGGAYNEQFF TGTGCCAGCAGCTTAGGTGGCGGAGGGGCTTACAATGAGCAGTTCTTC
TRBJ2-5 NA TRBV6-5 few CASSYGGRGRGETQYF TGTGCCAGCAGTTACGGGGGGCGGGGGCGCGGGGAGACCCAGTACTTC
TRBJ2-1 NA TRBV9 few CASSGYSGDEQFF TGTGCCAGCAGCGGCTACTCGGGGGATGAGCAGTTCTTC
TRBJ2-1 NA TRBV7-2 NA CASSLDQGGEFF TGTGCCAGCAGCTTAGATCAGGGGGGTGAGTTCTTC
TRBJ2-7 NA TRBV10-3 few CAISEWADEQYF TGTGCCATCAGTGAGTGGGCAGACGAGCAGTACTTC
TRBJ1-4 NA TRBV6-5 few CASSYSGAPNEKLFF TGTGCCAGCAGTTACTCTGGGGCCCCTAATGAAAAACTGTTTTTT
TRBJ2-3 TRBD2 TRBV27 once CASSSAGVITDTQYF TGTGCCAGCAGTTCAGCGGGGGTTATCACAGATACGCAGTATTTT
TRBJ1-1 NA TRBV5-1 NA CASSPEGEGRWAFF TGCGCCAGCAGCCCCGAGGGGGAGGGACGGTGGGCTTTCTTT
TRBJ2-7 NA TRBV10-1 NA CASTRLSRDSYEQYF TGCGCCAGCACCCGGTTGTCGCGGGACTCCTACGAGCAGTACTTC
TRBJ1-5 TRBD1 TRBV19 NA CASMVPGGFTQPQHF TGTGCCAGTATGGTCCCAGGGGGCTTCACTCAGCCCCAGCATTTT
TRBJ1-2 NA TRBV29-1 NA CSVGIADGYTF TGCAGCGTTGGGATAGCCGATGGCTACACCTTC
TRBJ2-4 NA TRBV4-3 NA CASSQEGSANIQYF TGCGCCAGCAGCCAAGAAGGTAGCGCTAACATTCAGTACTTC
TRBJ1-5 TRBD1 TRBV30 NA CAWSRDRVGQPQHF TGTGCCTGGAGTCGGGACAGGGTAGGACAGCCCCAGCATTTT
TRBJ2-7 NA TRBV19 few CASSTIRGSYEQYF TGTGCCAGTAGCACCATACGGGGTTCCTACGAGCAGTACTTC
TRBJ2-3 TRBD1 TRBV9 NA CASSGGTGGRSDTQYF TGTGCCAGCAGCGGCGGGACAGGGGGTAGGTCAGATACGCAGTATTTT
TRBJ2-5 NA TRBV2 NA CASSVSVLETQYF TGTGCCAGCAGTGTCTCAGTCCTGGAGACCCAGTACTTC
TRBJ2-1 TRBD1 TRBV7-9 NA CASSPWTGMINEQFF TGTGCCAGCAGCCCCTGGACAGGGATGATCAATGAGCAGTTCTTC
TRBJ1-2 TRBD1 TRBV2 NA CASGEQGFSYGYTF TGTGCCAGCGGGGAACAGGGGTTTTCCTATGGCTACACCTTC
TRBJ1-3 NA TRBV7-2 NA CASSRGGKRSGNTIYF TGTGCCAGCAGCAGAGGCGGGAAGCGCTCTGGAAACACCATATATTTT
TRBJ2-1 NA TRBV19 NA CASSPSSGTYNEQFF TGTGCCAGTAGTCCCAGTTCAGGAACCTACAATGAGCAGTTCTTC
TRBJ2-3 NA TRBV9 NA CASSVGEGTDTQYF TGTGCCAGCAGCGTCGGGGAAGGCACAGATACGCAGTATTTT
TRBJ2-2 NA TRBV19 NA CARWTRLNTGELFF TGTGCCAGATGGACACGCTTGAACACCGGGGAGCTGTTTTTT
TRBJ2-2 TRBD2 TRBV15 NA CATSPYIWTSGANTGELFF TGTGCCACCAGCCCGTATATCTGGACTAGCGGTGCGAACACCGGGGAGCTGTTTTTT
TRBJ2-4 NA TRBV6-6 NA CASSYSNPYLKNIQYF TGTGCCAGCAGTTACTCGAATCCCTACCTCAAAAACATTCAGTACTTC
TRBJ2-1 TRBD2 TRBV6-5 NA CASSYSLAGDNEQFF TGTGCCAGCAGTTACAGTCTAGCGGGAGATAACGAGCAGTTCTTC
TRBJ1-5 NA TRBV6-5 NA CASVSNSNQPQHF TGTGCCAGCGTGAGTAATAGCAATCAGCCCCAGCATTTT
TRBJ2-7 TRBD2 TRBV28 NA CASSPILAGWEQYF TGTGCCAGCAGCCCGATTCTAGCGGGGTGGGAGCAGTACTTC
TRBJ1-2 TRBD1 TRBV6-5 NA CASSYSAGGGYTF TGTGCCAGCAGTTACTCAGCAGGGGGTGGCTACACCTTC
TRBJ1-2 NA TRBV27 NA CASSLNTISTNYGYTF TGTGCCAGCAGTTTAAACACCATCTCCACTAACTATGGCTACACCTTC
TRBJ2-1 TRBD2 TRBV7-9 NA CSSSRGYEGTSEDEQFF TGTTCCAGCAGCCGGGGTTATGAGGGGACTAGCGAAGATGAGCAGTTCTTC